The entry below describes one T cell receptor beta chain. PCR was performed using 60 Vbeta and 13 Jbeta primers. The protocol was immunoSEQ multiplex PCR, while the TCRdb copy is restricted to in-frame clones and leaves out a portion. The repertoire includes 180,000 or so clones, 80% to 90% of them detected once, and about 9.3% sits in the top ten. These data originate in a study of cytomegalovirus exposure and HLA in healthy donors. The V gene's germline CDR1 is MNHEY and CDR2 SVGAGI. The CDR3 extends over 12 amino acids. V was pared by 3 bases and J by 5 bases, with 8 bases between. Source material: PBMCs. The chain uses TRBV6-5 and TRBJ2-7, with D perhaps TRBD1 (6 bases). This clonotype was obtained from a man aged 18-30 years in good health and CMV-seropositive. For the CDR3, the DNA is TGTGCCAGCAGTTATAAGGGGGACGAGCAGTACTTC. It codes for CASSYKGDEQYF.